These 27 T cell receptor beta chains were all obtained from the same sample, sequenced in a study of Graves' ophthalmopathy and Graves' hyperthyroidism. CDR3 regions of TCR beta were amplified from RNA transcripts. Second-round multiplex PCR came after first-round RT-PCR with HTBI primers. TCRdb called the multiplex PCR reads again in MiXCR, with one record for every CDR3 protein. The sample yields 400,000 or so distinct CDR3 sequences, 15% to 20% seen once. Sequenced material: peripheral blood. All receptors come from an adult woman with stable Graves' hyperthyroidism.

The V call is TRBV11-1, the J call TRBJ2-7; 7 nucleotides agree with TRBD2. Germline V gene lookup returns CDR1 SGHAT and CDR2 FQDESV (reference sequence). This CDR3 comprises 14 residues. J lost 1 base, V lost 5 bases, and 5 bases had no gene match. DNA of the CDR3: TGTGCCAGCAGCACTTGGACTAGATCCTACGAGCAGTACTTC. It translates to CASSTWTRSYEQYF.

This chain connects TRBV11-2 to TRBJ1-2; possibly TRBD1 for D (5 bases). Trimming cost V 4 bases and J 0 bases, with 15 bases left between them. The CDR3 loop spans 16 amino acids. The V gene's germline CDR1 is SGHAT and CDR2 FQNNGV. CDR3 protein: CASSSPREPANYGYTF. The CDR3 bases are TGTGCCAGCAGCTCCCCCAGGGAACCAGCTAACTATGGCTACACCTTC.

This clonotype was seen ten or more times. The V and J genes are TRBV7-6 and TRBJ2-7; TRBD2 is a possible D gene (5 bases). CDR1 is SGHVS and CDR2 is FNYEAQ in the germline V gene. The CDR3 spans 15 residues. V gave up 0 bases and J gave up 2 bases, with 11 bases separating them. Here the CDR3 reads CASSLAHGLAYEQYF. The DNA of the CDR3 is TGTGCCAGCAGCTTAGCCCACGGACTGGCCTACGAGCAGTACTTC.

DNA for the CDR3: TGTGCCAGCAGCTTCCAGCCGAACACCGGGGAGCTGTTTTTT. Protein sequence: CASSFQPNTGELFF. The rearrangement joins TRBV7-2 to TRBJ2-2; no clear D. CDR1 SGHTA and CDR2 FQGNSA come from the germline V gene. The CDR3 length is 14 residues. The V gene lost 3 bases and the J gene lost 0 bases, with 5 bases spanning the gap.

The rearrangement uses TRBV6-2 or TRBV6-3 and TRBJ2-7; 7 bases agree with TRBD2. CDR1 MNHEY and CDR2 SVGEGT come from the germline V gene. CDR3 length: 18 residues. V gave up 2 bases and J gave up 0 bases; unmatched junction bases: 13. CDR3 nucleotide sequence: TGTGCCAGCAGTTACCTGGAGGGGTATAGCGGGTACTCCTACGAGCAGTACTTC. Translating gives CASSYLEGYSGYSYEQYF.

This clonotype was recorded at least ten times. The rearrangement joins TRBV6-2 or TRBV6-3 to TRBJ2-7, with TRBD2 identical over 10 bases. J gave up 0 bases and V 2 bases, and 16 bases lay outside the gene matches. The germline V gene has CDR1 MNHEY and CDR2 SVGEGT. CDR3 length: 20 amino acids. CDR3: CASSYVSVRLAGAHSYEQYF. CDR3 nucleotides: TGTGCCAGCAGTTACGTCTCGGTGAGGCTAGCGGGAGCCCACTCCTACGAGCAGTACTTC.

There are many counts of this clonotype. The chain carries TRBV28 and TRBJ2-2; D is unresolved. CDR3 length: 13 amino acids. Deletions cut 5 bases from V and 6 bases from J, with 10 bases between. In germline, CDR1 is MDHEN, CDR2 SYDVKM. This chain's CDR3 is CASSQYLSGELFF. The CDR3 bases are TGTGCCAGCAGTCAATACTTATCCGGGGAGCTGTTTTTT. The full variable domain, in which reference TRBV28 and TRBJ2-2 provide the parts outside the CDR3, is DVKVTQSSRYLVKRTGEKVFLECVQDMDHENMFWYRQDPGLGLRLIYFSYDVKMKEKGDIPEGYSVSREKKERFSLILESASTNQTSMYLCASSQYLSGELFFGEGSRLTVL.

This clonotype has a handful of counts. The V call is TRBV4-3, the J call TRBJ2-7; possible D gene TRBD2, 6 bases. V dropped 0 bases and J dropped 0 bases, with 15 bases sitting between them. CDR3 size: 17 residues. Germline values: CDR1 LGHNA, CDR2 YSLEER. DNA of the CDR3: TGCGCCAGCAGCCAAGATGTAGGCGGGGCCAGCTCCTACGAGCAGTACTTC. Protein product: CASSQDVGGASSYEQYF.

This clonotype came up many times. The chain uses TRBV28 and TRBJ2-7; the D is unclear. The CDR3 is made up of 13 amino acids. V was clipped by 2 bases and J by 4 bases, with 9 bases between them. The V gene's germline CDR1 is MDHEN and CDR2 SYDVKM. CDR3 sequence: CASSLQAWYEQYF. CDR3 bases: TGTGCCAGCAGTTTACAAGCTTGGTACGAGCAGTACTTC.

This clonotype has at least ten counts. The CDR3 DNA reads TGCGCCAGCAGCCAAGAGGCGCTCTCGGGCGGCTACACCTTC. Translated: CASSQEALSGGYTF. The chain couples TRBV4-3 to TRBJ1-2; D is ambiguous. The V gene lost 0 bases and the J gene lost 8 bases, with 13 bases spanning the gap. CDR1 is LGHNA, CDR2 YSLEER, per germline. The CDR3 spans 14 residues.

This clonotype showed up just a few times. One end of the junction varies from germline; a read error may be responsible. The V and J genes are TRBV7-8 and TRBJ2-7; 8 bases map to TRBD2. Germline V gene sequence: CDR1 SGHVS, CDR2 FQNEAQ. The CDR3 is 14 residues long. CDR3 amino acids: CAISRTSLDYEQYF. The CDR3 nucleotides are TGTGCCATCAGCAGGACTAGCCTAGACTACGAGCAGTACTTC.

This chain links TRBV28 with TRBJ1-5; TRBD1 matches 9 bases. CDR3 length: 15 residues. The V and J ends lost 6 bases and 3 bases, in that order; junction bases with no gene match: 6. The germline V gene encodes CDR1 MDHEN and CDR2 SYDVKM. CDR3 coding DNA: TGTGCCAGCAGCAGCCGGGACAGGGTCAATCAGCCCCAGCATTTT. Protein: CASSSRDRVNQPQHF.

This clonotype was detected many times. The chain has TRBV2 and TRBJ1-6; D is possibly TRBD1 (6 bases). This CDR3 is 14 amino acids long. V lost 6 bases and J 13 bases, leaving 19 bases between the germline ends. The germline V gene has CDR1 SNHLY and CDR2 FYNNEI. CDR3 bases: TGTGCCAGCAGCCGAGGACAGCGGCTCTCGCCCCTCCACTTT. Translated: CASSRGQRLSPLHF.

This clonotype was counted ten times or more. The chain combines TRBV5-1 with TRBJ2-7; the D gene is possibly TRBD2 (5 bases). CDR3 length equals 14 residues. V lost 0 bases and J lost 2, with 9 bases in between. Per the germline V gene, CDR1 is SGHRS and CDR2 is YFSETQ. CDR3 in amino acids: CASSLGASTYEQYF. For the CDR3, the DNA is TGCGCCAGCAGCTTGGGGGCTAGCACCTACGAGCAGTACTTC.

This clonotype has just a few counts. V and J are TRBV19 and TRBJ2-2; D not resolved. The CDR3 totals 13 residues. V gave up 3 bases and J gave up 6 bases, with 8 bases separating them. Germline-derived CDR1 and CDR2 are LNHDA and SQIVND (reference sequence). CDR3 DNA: TGTGCCAGTAGTATCGAAGGGCCCGGGGAGCTGTTTTTT. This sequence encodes CASSIEGPGELFF.

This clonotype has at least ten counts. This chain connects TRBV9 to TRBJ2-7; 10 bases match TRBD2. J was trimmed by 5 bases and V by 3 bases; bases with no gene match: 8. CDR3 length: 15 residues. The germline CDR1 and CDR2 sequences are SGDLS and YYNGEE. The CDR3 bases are TGTGCCAGCAGCGCAGAAACCGGGACTAGCGACGAGCAGTACTTC. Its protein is CASSAETGTSDEQYF.

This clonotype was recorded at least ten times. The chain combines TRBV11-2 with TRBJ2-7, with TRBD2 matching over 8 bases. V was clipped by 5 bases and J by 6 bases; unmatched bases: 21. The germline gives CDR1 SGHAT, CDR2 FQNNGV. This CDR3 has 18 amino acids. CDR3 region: CASSRVTAYSGKYSEQYF. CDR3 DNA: TGTGCCAGCAGCCGAGTAACCGCTTATAGCGGGAAGTACTCCGAGCAGTACTTC.

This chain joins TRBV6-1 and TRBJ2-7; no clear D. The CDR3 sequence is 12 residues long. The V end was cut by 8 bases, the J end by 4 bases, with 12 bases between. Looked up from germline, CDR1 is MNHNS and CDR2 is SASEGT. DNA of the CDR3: TGTGCCAGCGAAACAGAGGTGTACGAGCAGTACTTC. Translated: CASETEVYEQYF.

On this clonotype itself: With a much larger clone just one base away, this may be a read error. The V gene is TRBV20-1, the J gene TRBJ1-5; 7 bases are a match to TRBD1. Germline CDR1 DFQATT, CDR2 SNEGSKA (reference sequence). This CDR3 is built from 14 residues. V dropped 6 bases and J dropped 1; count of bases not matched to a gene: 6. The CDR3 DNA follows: TGCAGTGCCGCCGGACAGGCGAGCAATCAGCCCCAGCATTTT. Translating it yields CSAAGQASNQPQHF.

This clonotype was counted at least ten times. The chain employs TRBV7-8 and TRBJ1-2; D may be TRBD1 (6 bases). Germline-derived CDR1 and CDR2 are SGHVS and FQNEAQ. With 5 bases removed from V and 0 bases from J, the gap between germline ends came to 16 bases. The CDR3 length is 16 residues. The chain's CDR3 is CASSPRGDTANYGYTF. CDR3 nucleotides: TGTGCCAGCAGCCCTAGGGGGGACACTGCTAACTATGGCTACACCTTC.

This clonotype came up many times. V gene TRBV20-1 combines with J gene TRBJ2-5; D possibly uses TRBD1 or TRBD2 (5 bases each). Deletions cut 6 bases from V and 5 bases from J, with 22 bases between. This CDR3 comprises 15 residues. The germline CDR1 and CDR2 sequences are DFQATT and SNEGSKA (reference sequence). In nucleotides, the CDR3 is TGCAGTGCCCCAAGTTTTACCGGGACGAGGGAGACCCAGTACTTC. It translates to CSAPSFTGTRETQYF.

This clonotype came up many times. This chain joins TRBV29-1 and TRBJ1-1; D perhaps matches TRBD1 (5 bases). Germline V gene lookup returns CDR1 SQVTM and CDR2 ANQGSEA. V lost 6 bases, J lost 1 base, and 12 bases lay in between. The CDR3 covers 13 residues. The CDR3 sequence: CSVQVGGNTEAFF. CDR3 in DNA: TGCAGCGTCCAGGTGGGGGGGAACACTGAAGCTTTCTTT. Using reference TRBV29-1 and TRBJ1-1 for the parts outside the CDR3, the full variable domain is SAVISQKPSRDICQRGTSLTIQCQVDSQVTMMFWYRQQPGQSLTLIATANQGSEATYESGFVIDKFPISRPNLTFSTLTVSNMSPEDSSIYLCSVQVGGNTEAFFGQGTRLTVV.

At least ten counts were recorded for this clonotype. In nucleotides, the CDR3 is TGTGCCAGCAGCAGGACAGGGGGATTGCAAGCTTTCTTT. Its protein is CASSRTGGLQAFF. The gene calls are TRBV12-3 or TRBV12-4 and TRBJ1-1, with 10 bases aligning to TRBD1. CDR3 length: 13 amino acids. After removal of 6 bases from V and 9 bases from J, the junction contained 7 bases not matched to a gene.

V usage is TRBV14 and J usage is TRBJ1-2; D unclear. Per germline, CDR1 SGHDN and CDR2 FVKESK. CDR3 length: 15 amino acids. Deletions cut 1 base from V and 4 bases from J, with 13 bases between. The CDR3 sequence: CASSQGPDVLYGYTF. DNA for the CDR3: TGTGCCAGCAGCCAAGGACCGGACGTCCTCTATGGCTACACCTTC.

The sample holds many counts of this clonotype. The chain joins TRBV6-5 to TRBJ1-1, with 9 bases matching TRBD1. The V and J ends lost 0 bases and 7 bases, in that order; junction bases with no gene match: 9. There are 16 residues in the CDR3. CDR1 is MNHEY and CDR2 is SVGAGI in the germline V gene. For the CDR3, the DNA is TGTGCCAGCAGTTACTCGCAATACAGGGGGCGAAGTGAAGCTTTCTTT. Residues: CASSYSQYRGRSEAFF.

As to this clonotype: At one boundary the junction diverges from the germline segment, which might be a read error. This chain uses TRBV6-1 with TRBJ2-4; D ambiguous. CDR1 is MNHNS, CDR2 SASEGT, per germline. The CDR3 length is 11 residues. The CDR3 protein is CASRKQNIKYF. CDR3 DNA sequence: TGTGCCAGCAGAAAGCAAAACATTAAGTATTTC.

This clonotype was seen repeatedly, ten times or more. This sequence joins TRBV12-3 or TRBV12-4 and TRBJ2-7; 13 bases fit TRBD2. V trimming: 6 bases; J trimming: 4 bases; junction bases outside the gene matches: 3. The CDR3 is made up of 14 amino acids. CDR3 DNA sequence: TGTGCCAGCAGCTGGACTAGCGGGAGTTACGAGCAGTACTTC. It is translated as CASSWTSGSYEQYF.